The T cell receptor beta chain under discussion was sequenced for a study of OX40 agonist ivuxolimab in advanced cancers. Trimming pared 5 bases from V and 3 bases from J, leaving 16 bases between. CDR1 is PRHDT, CDR2 FYEKMQ, per germline (reference sequence). This CDR3 comprises 15 residues. The protocol was immunoSEQ multiplex PCR, while the TCRdb copy is restricted to in-frame clones and leaves out a portion. The sample has 40,000 or so clones, 89% seen once; the top ten hold 0.58%. The chain uses TRBV13 and TRBJ1-2; TRBD1 is a possible D gene (5 bases). The sample in question was CD4+ or CD8+ T cells sorted from blood, obtained in a trial of the OX40 agonist ivuxolimab. The receptor was derived from an adult with an advanced solid tumor such as melanoma, head and neck, liver or kidney cancer. The CDR3 loop is CASSPSRVGDYGYTF. CDR3 DNA sequence: TGTGCCAGCAGCCCAAGCAGGGTAGGGGACTATGGCTACACCTTC.